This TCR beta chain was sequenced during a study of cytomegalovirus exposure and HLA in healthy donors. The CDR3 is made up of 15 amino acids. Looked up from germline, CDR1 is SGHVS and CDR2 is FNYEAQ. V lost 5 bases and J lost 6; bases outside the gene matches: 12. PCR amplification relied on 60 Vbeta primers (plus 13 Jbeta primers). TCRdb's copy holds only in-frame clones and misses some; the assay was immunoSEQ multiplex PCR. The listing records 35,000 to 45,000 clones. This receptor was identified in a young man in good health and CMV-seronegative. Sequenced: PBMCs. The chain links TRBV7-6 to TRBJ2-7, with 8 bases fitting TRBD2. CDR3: CASSPTVAGLFEQYF. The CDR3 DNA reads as TGTGCCAGCAGCCCAACAGTAGCGGGGCTCTTCGAGCAGTACTTC.